These 6 T cell receptor beta chains were sequenced from one sample in a study of T cells after yellow fever vaccination. TCRdb ran MiXCR on the 5' RACE reads and lists one entry per CDR3 protein. The table records 350,000 to 450,000 distinct CDR3 sequences, more than 5.5% of them present only once. The input for sequencing was PBMCs, taken 5 days after the yellow fever booster vaccination. These receptors all come from a young man who received the YFV17D yellow fever vaccine.

This clonotype was observed a handful of times. The chain carries TRBV28 and TRBJ2-2, with a weak D call TRBD2 (6 bases). Germline V gene sequence: CDR1 MDHEN, CDR2 SYDVKM. The CDR3 loop spans 14 amino acids. Trimming left V 5 bases short and J 4 bases short, with 11 bases between. Here the CDR3 reads CASSPGGFTGELFF. CDR3 DNA sequence: TGTGCCAGCAGTCCCGGAGGGTTCACCGGGGAGCTGTTTTTT.

This clonotype was seen ten or more times. Here the CDR3 DNA reads TGTGCCAGTACTTCAGGGGGTACTGAAGCTTTCTTT. Protein sequence: CASTSGGTEAFF. This rearrangement joins TRBV19 to TRBJ1-1; 7 bases align to TRBD1. Germline CDR1 LNHDA, CDR2 SQIVND (reference sequence). J gave up 5 bases and V 7 bases, and 4 bases lay outside the gene matches. The CDR3 spans 12 residues.

This clonotype was recorded a few times. The genes are TRBV12-3 or TRBV12-4 and TRBJ2-2; 10 nucleotides line up with TRBD2. V lost 10 bases, J lost 7 bases, and 15 bases stayed unmatched. This CDR3 spans 16 amino acids. As DNA, the CDR3 is TGTGCCACCGCGACTAGCGGGTTAATCTCCGGCGGGGAGCTGTTTTTT. Protein sequence: CATATSGLISGGELFF.

This chain connects TRBV4-3 to TRBJ2-1, with D possibly being TRBD2 (6 bases). Germline-derived CDR1 and CDR2 are LGHNA and YSLEER. This CDR3 has 17 amino acids. V lost 5 bases and J lost 0, with 17 bases in between. This CDR3 is CASSSRDSARSYNEQFF. The CDR3 coding sequence is TGCGCCAGCAGCTCGCGGGACTCAGCACGCTCCTACAATGAGCAGTTCTTC.

This clonotype was found a few times. V and J are TRBV5-1 and TRBJ2-4, with 9 bases lining up with TRBD2. Trimming cost V 0 bases and J 7 bases; bases outside gene matches: 5. The CDR3 consists of 15 residues. Germline V CDR1 and CDR2: SGHRS, YFSETQ. The CDR3 nucleotides read TGCGCCAGCAGCTTGGACCTAGCGGGGTCCAACATTCAGTACTTC. It encodes CASSLDLAGSNIQYF.

This clonotype was recorded many times. In nucleotides, the CDR3 is TGTGCCAGCAGCGCCGGGACAGGGGCCTCCTATAATTCACCCCTCCACTTT. This encodes CASSAGTGASYNSPLHF. The genes are TRBV9 and TRBJ1-6; TRBD1 matches at 10 bases. The junction had 3 bases not matched to a gene; V was cut back by 3 bases and J by 0 bases. CDR1 and CDR2 (germline): SGDLS, YYNGEE. The CDR3 contains 17 residues.